Below, 20 T cell receptor beta chains from the same sample are listed, as sequenced in a study of low-dose radiotherapy and immunotherapy resistance in tumors. Primers used for first-strand cDNA, a TRAV- and TRBV-specific set, covered both alpha and beta chains. TCR amplification involved approximately 20 PCR cycles with a constant-region primer and V-primer adapter. TCRdb itself ran the reads through MiXCR, one entry per CDR3 protein. The table has some 71,000 distinct CDR3 sequences, less than 35% seen once. Specified time point: before trial treatment. The sample consisted of PBMCs, taken before treatment. These receptors all stem from a female donor with ovarian cancer.

This clonotype came up many times. The chain couples TRBV12-3 or TRBV12-4 to TRBJ2-5; a weak D match, TRBD1 (5 bases). Trimming took 1 base from V and 3 from J, leaving 6 bases between them. The CDR3 contains 13 residues. CDR3 protein: CASSLGTKETQYF. The CDR3 DNA sequence: TGTGCCAGCAGTTTAGGGACAAAAGAGACCCAGTACTTC.

This clonotype occurred many times. J is TRBJ1-5 and V is TRBV28; the D gene is possibly TRBD1 (5 bases). Looked up from germline, CDR1 is MDHEN and CDR2 is SYDVKM. The CDR3 spans 16 residues. The ends were cut back, 2 bases at V and 0 bases at J, with 11 bases in the middle. The CDR3: CASSLPGDYSNQPQHF. The CDR3 DNA is TGTGCCAGCAGTTTACCGGGGGACTATAGCAATCAGCCCCAGCATTTT.

This clonotype was counted ten times or more. This chain joins TRBV12-3 or TRBV12-4 and TRBJ1-6; D gene unclear. Trimming stripped 0 bases from V and 7 bases from J, with 4 bases between. The CDR3 sequence is 13 residues long. For the CDR3, the DNA is TGTGCCAGCAGTTTAGCAGTAAATTCACCCCTCCACTTT. This translates into CASSLAVNSPLHF.

Comments on this clonotype: A far larger clone is one base from this, pointing to a likely read error. The V call is TRBV24-1, the J call TRBJ2-7, with unresolved D. The CDR3 length is 11 residues. Germline V gene sequence: CDR1 KGHDR, CDR2 SFDVKD. The V end was cut by 0 bases, the J end by 8 bases, with 4 bases between. CDR3 region: CATSDLQQQYF. The CDR3 DNA reads as TGTGCCACCAGTGATTTGCAGCAGCAGTACTTC.

This clonotype has only a few counts. This likely reflects a read error, since a far larger clone is one base away. The chain employs TRBV5-3 and TRBJ2-5, with D perhaps matching TRBD1 (6 bases). TRBV5-3 is identified as an open reading frame with a role that is uncertain. V was trimmed by 8 bases and J by 4 bases, leaving 42 bases between them. The CDR3 sequence is 22 residues long. The CDR3 coding sequence is TGTGCCAGCAGCACATACACCGGGACACGCCTGGTGGCGAGGGGAAGCATAGAGACCCAGTACTTC. Protein sequence: CASSTYTGTRLVARGSIETQYF.

This clonotype was seen at least ten times. CDR3 nucleotide sequence: TGTGCCAGCAGCTTAGACGGGGTACTGTGGTTCTTC. Its protein product is CASSLDGVLWFF. The V call is TRBV7-8, the J call TRBJ2-1, with D possibly TRBD2 on 5 matching bases. Per the germline V gene, CDR1 is SGHVS and CDR2 is FQNEAQ. CDR3 size: 12 residues. The ends were cut back, 1 base at V and 15 bases at J, with 13 bases in the middle.

Remarks on this clonotype: A far larger clone is one nucleotide away, so this likely arose from a read error. This sequence joins TRBV7-9 and TRBJ2-7, with 8 bases matching TRBD1. The V gene's germline CDR1 is SEHNR and CDR2 FQNEAQ (reference sequence). The V and J ends lost 3 bases and 4 bases, in that order; junction bases with no gene match: 11. The CDR3 has 16 residues. For the CDR3, the DNA is TGTGCCAGCAGCTTGTGGAATGGCAGGGGGCCTTACGAGCAGTACTTC. Its translation: CASSLWNGRGPYEQYF. Together with reference TRBV7-9 and TRBJ2-7, the CDR3 gives the full variable domain: DTGVSQNPRHKITKRGQNVTFRCDPISEHNRLYWYRQTLGQGPEFLTYFQNEAQLEKSRLLSDRFSAERPKGSFSTLEIQRTEQGDSAMYLCASSLWNGRGPYEQYFGPGTRLTVT.

V gene TRBV30 combines with J gene TRBJ2-3; D is perhaps TRBD2 (6 bases). This CDR3 has 11 residues. Looked up from germline, CDR1 is GTSNPN and CDR2 is SVGIG (reference sequence). Between the trimmed V and J ends, which lost 5 bases and 6 bases, there was a span of 9 bases. In nucleotides, the CDR3 is TGTGCCTGGGGGGGACTGGATACGCAGTATTTT. Its translation: CAWGGLDTQYF. The entire variable domain, with the rest obtained from reference TRBV30 and TRBJ2-3, is as follows: SQTIHQWPATLVQPVGSPLSLECTVEGTSNPNLYWYRQAAGRGLQLLFYSVGIGQISSEVPQNLSASRPQDRQFILSSKKLLLSDSGFYLCAWGGLDTQYFGPGTRLTVL.

Note on this clonotype: A far larger clone is off by one base, so a read error is likely. The gene calls are TRBV6-1 and TRBJ2-1; D possibly matches TRBD1 or TRBD2 (5 bases each). Germline V lookup: CDR1 MNHNS, CDR2 SASEGT. The CDR3 sequence is 13 residues long. CDR3 residues: CAITSGTYNEKFF. Written as DNA, the CDR3 is TGTGCCATCACCTCCGGGACCTACAATGAGAAGTTCTTC.

This clonotype was observed a single time. It is unclear where the CDR3 begins or ends on the DNA, so no DNA is shown, and the CDR3 is as TCRdb lists it. The rearrangement joins TRBV5-1 to TRBJ2-2. The CDR3 extends over 16 residues, inclusive of both ends. Germline CDR1 reads SGHRS; CDR2 reads YFSETQ. CDR3: CASRSVLASTGELFFF.

This clonotype has ten or more counts. The chain employs TRBV28 and TRBJ1-1; weak D call: TRBD1 (5 bases). CDR1 and CDR2 (germline): MDHEN, SYDVKM. V lost 7 bases and J 3 bases, leaving 9 bases between the germline ends. The CDR3 runs to 12 residues. CDR3 in DNA: TGTGCCAGCACCAGGGTTGACACTGAAGCTTTCTTT. It translates to CASTRVDTEAFF.

In its sample, this clonotype was seen a few times. This chain links TRBV6-1 with TRBJ1-5; D is ambiguous. V was pared by 1 base and J by 7 bases, with 2 bases between. The CDR3 extends over 11 amino acids. Germline CDR1 MNHNS, CDR2 SASEGT. CDR3 sequence reads: CASSEGQPQHF. The DNA for the CDR3 is TGTGCCAGCAGTGAAGGCCAGCCCCAGCATTTT.

This clonotype occurred a few times. The chain combines TRBV29-1 with TRBJ2-7; D may be TRBD1 (6 bases). Trimming pared 7 bases from V and 7 bases from J, leaving 14 bases between. This CDR3 spans 11 amino acids. CDR1 is SQVTM and CDR2 is ANQGSEA in the germline V gene. The DNA of the CDR3 is TGCAGCGCCGTTGAGGGGGAAGAGCAGTACTTC. It yields the protein CSAVEGEEQYF.

This clonotype was seen ten or more times. The chain uses TRBV18 and TRBJ2-1; possibly TRBD1 for D (6 bases). The CDR3 is 16 amino acids. Germline loops: CDR1 KGHSH, CDR2 LQKENI. Trimming stripped 4 bases from V and 1 base from J, with 14 bases between. Here the CDR3 DNA reads TGTGCCAGCTCACTCTTAACGAGGGGGTCCTACAATGAGCAGTTCTTC. As protein: CASSLLTRGSYNEQFF. Full variable domain (outside the CDR3, taken from reference TRBV18 and TRBJ2-1): NAGVMQNPRHLVRRRGQEARLRCSPMKGHSHVYWYRQLPEEGLKFMVYLQKENIIDESGMPKERFSAEFPKEGPSILRIQQVVRGDSAAYFCASSLLTRGSYNEQFFGPGTRLTVL.

This clonotype was counted many times. This chain uses TRBV5-1 with TRBJ2-1; 7 bases map to TRBD2. The J segment lost 6 bases and the V segment lost 2 bases, leaving 8 bases of the junction unmatched. The germline gives CDR1 SGHRS, CDR2 YFSETQ. The CDR3 runs to 15 residues. This CDR3 is CASSFSRERGNEQFF. The CDR3 region has the DNA TGCGCCAGCAGCTTTTCGAGGGAGCGGGGCAATGAGCAGTTCTTC. Full variable domain (rest looked up from reference TRBV5-1 and TRBJ2-1): KAGVTQTPRYLIKTRGQQVTLSCSPISGHRSVSWYQQTPGQGLQFLFEYFSETQRNKGNFPGRFSGRQFSNSRSEMNVSTLELGDSALYLCASSFSRERGNEQFFGPGTRLTVL.

This clonotype was seen ten or more times. This sequence joins TRBV28 and TRBJ2-2; maybe TRBD2 (5 bases). In germline, CDR1 is MDHEN, CDR2 SYDVKM. V dropped 1 base and J dropped 4 bases, with 19 bases sitting between them. The CDR3 length is 18 residues. The DNA for the CDR3 is TGTGCCAGCAGTTTATTACCCTCCGGGGTGCTTAGCACCGGGGAGCTGTTTTTT. Translated: CASSLLPSGVLSTGELFF.

The chain combines TRBV12-5 with TRBJ2-5; 10 nucleotides agree with TRBD1. J lost 5 bases, V lost 5 bases, and 8 bases had no gene match. CDR3 length: 15 residues. Germline V gene data show CDR1 as LGHNT and CDR2 as FRNRAP. Here the CDR3 reads CASGMTTGGAETQYF. The CDR3, as DNA: TGTGCTAGTGGTATGACGACAGGGGGCGCGGAGACCCAGTACTTC. Combining the CDR3 with reference TRBV12-5 and TRBJ2-5 gives the whole variable domain DARVTQTPRHKVTEMGQEVTMRCQPILGHNTVFWYRQTMMQGLELLAYFRNRAPLDDSGMPKDRFSAEMPDATLATLKIQPSEPRDSAVYFCASGMTTGGAETQYFGPGTRLLVL.

With regard to this clonotype: A single base is all that separates this from a far larger clone, so a read error is likely. The V gene is TRBV6-1, the J gene TRBJ2-7; TRBD2 aligns across 9 bases. CDR1 and CDR2 from the germline V gene are MNHNS and SASEGT. The V gene end was trimmed by 2 bases and the J gene end by 7 bases; junction bases not matched to a gene: 9. The length of the CDR3 is 15 residues. In DNA form, the CDR3 reads TGTGCCAGCAGTGAAAGTCTAGCGGGAAACAATGAGCAGTACTTC. Translation gives CASSESLAGNNEQYF.

J is TRBJ2-1 and V is TRBV24-1; D not certain. V was shortened by 9 bases and J by 7 bases, with 9 bases between the two germline ends. There are 11 residues in the CDR3. Looked up from germline, CDR1 is KGHDR and CDR2 is SFDVKD. DNA for the CDR3: TGTGCCACCGGCGGCGATAATGAGCAGTTCTTC. Residues: CATGGDNEQFF.

Many counts were recorded for this clonotype. The chain couples TRBV6-6 to TRBJ2-2; D not certain. Germline V gene data show CDR1 as MNHNY and CDR2 as SVGAGI (reference sequence). The CDR3 runs to 15 residues. With 3 bases removed from V and 0 bases from J, the gap between germline ends came to 8 bases. The CDR3 loop is CASSYGISNTGELFF. Here the CDR3 DNA reads TGTGCCAGCAGTTATGGTATATCGAACACCGGGGAGCTGTTTTTT.